Shown below are 4 T cell receptor beta chains from a single sample sequenced in a study of shared clonotypes between healthy human individuals. Produced via immunoSEQ multiplex PCR; TCRdb's table is partial and in-frame only. Among some 1 million clones listed, about 70% were seen once. Sample: memory CD4+ T cells sorted from blood. The subset: CD45RA-negative fraction. Receptors were obtained from a man between 18 and 29 years old in good health.

A single count supports this clone. The chain couples TRBV30 to TRBJ1-5; D is uncertain. There are 13 residues in the CDR3. Germline lookup yields CDR1 GTSNPN and CDR2 SVGIG (reference sequence). Trimming stripped 2 bases from V and 7 bases from J, with 12 bases between. CDR3 loop: CAWSKSEAQPQHF. The CDR3 DNA reads TGTGCCTGGAGTAAGTCAGAAGCGCAGCCCCAGCATTTT.

This clone occurred many times. The chain employs TRBV7-9 and TRBJ2-5, with D uncertain. Germline V gene sequence: CDR1 SEHNR, CDR2 FQNEAQ (reference sequence). The CDR3 runs 10 residues. The CDR3 region is CALGRETQYF. The CDR3, as DNA: TGTGCGCTTGGTCGGGAGACCCAGTACTTC.

J is TRBJ2-3 and V is TRBV19; D is uncertain. V shed 7 bases and J shed 2 bases, with 13 bases lying between them. CDR3 length equals 14 residues. Germline CDR1 is LNHDA and CDR2 is SQIVND (reference sequence). The CDR3 DNA is TGTGCCAGTAATGGGAAGGGATACACAGATACGCAGTATTTT. Its protein is CASNGKGYTDTQYF.

This clone appeared a single time. This chain connects TRBV19 to TRBJ2-7, with unresolved D. V was pared by 6 bases and J by 3 bases, with 3 bases between. CDR3 length: 10 amino acids. Germline CDR1 is LNHDA and CDR2 is SQIVND (reference sequence). The CDR3 spells CASRYYEQYF. DNA for the CDR3: TGTGCCAGTAGGTACTACGAGCAGTACTTC.